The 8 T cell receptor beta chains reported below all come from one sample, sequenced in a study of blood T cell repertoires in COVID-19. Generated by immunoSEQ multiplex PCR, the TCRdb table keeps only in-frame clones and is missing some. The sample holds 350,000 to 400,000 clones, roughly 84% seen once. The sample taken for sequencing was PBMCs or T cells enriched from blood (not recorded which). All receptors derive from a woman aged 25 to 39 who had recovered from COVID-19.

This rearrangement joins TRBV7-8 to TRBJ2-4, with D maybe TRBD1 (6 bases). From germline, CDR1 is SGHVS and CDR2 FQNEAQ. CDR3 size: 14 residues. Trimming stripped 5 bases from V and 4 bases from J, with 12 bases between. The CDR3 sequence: CASSADSPKNIQYF. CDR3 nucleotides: TGTGCCAGCAGCGCGGACAGCCCAAAAAACATTCAGTACTTC.

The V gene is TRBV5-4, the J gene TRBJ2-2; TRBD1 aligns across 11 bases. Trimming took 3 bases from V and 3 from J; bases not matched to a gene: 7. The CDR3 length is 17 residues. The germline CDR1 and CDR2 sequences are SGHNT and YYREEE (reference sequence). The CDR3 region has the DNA TGTGCCAGCAGCTCCTACCCGGGACAGGGGGACACCGGGGAGCTGTTTTTT. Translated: CASSSYPGQGDTGELFF.

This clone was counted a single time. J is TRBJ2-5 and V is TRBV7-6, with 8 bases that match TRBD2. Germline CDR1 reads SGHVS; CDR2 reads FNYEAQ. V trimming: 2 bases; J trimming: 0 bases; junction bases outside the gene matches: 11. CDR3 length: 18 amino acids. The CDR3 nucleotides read TGTGCCAGCAGCTTAAAGAGCGGGAGTCTTGGGTACCAAGAGACCCAGTACTTC. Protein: CASSLKSGSLGYQETQYF.

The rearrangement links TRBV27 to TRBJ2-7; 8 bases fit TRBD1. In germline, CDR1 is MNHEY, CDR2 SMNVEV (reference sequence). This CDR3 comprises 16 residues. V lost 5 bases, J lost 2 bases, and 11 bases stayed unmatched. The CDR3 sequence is CASSLQGAVYPYEQYF. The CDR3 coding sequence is TGTGCCAGCAGTCTCCAGGGGGCCGTTTACCCCTACGAGCAGTACTTC.

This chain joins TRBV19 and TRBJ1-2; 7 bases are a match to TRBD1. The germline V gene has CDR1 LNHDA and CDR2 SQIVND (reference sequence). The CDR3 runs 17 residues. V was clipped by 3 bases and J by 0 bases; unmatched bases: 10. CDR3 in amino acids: CASSILAGTAANYGYTF. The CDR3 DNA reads TGTGCCAGTAGTATCCTCGCGGGGACAGCAGCTAACTATGGCTACACCTTC.

For the CDR3, the DNA is TGTGCCAGCTCACCATCGGCGGGACAGGGGAACACTGAAGCTTTCTTT. The encoded protein is CASSPSAGQGNTEAFF. This chain uses TRBV18 with TRBJ1-1; the match to TRBD1 covers 9 bases. The CDR3 has 16 amino acids. V shed 2 bases and J 1 base; nucleotides not matched to a gene: 5. Germline CDR1 is KGHSH and CDR2 is LQKENI.

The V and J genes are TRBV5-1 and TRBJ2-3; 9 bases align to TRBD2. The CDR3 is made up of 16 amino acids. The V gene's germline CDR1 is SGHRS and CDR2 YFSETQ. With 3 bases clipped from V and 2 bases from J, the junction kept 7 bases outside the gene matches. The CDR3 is CASSYHSGRPTDTQYF. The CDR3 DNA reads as TGCGCCAGCAGCTATCATAGCGGGAGACCCACAGATACGCAGTATTTT.

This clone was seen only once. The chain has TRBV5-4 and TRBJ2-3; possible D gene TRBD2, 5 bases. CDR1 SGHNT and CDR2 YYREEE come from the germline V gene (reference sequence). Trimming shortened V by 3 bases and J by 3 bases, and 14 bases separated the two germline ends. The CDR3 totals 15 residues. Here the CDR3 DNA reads TGTGCCAGCAGCTCTTTCTCGCGGGCAACAGATACGCAGTATTTT. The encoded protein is CASSSFSRATDTQYF.